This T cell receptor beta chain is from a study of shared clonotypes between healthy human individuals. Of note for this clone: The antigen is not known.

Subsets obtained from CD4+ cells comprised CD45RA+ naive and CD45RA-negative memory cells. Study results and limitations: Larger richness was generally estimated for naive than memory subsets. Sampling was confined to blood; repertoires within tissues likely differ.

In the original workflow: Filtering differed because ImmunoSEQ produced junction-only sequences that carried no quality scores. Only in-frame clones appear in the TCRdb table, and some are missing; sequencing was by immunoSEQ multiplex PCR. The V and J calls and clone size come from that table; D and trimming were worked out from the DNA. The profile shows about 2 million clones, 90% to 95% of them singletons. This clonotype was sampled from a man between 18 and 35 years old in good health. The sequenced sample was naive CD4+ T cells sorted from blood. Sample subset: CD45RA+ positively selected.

Here the CDR3 reads CASIPDRAPYEQYF. Written as DNA, the CDR3 is TGTGCCAGCATCCCGGACAGGGCCCCCTACGAGCAGTACTTC. The chain couples TRBV6-5 to TRBJ2-7; 8 bases are a match to TRBD1. Trimming cost V 7 bases and J 2 bases; bases outside gene matches: 7. This CDR3 comprises 14 residues. Germline CDR1 is MNHEY and CDR2 is SVGAGI.